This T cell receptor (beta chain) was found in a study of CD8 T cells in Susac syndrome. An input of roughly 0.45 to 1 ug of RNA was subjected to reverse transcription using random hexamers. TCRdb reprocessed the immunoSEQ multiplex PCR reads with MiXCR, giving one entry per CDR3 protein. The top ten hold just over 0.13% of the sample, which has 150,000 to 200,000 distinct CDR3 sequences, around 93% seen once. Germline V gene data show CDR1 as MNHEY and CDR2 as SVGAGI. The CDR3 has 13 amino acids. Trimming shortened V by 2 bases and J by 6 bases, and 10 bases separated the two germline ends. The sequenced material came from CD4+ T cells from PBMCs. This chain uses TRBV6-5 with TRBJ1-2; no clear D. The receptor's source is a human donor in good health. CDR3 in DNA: TGTGCCAGCAGTTACCCACGGGCTCATGGCTACACCTTC. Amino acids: CASSYPRAHGYTF.